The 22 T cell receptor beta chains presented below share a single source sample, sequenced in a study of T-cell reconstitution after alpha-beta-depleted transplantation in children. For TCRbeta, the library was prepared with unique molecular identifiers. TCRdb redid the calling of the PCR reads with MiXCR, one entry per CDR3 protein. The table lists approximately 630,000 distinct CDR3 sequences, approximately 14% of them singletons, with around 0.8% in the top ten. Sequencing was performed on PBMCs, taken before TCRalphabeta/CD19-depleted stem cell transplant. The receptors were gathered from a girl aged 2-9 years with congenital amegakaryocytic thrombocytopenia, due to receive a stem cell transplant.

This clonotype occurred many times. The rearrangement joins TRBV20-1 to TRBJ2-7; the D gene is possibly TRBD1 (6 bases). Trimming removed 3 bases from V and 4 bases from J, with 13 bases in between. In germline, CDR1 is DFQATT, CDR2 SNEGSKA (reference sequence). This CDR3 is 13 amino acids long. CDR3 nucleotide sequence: TGCAGTGCTAGCCTAGGGGGACAATACGAGCAGTACTTC. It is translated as CSASLGGQYEQYF.

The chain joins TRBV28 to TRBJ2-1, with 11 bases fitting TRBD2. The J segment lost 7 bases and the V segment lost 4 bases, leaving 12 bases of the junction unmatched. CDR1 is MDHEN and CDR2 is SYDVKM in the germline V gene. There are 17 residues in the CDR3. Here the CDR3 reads CASSYPIAGGVRNEQFF. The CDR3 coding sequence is TGTGCCAGCAGTTATCCAATAGCGGGAGGGGTGAGGAATGAGCAGTTCTTC.

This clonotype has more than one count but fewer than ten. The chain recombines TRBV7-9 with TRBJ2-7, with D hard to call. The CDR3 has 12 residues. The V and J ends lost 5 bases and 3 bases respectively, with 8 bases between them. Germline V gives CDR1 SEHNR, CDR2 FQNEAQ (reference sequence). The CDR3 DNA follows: TGTGCCAGCAGCCGACCTTTCTACGAGCAGTACTTC. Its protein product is CASSRPFYEQYF. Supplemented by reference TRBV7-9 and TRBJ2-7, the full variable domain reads DTGVSQNPRHKITKRGQNVTFRCDPISEHNRLYWYRQTLGQGPEFLTYFQNEAQLEKSRLLSDRFSAERPKGSFSTLEIQRTEQGDSAMYLCASSRPFYEQYFGPGTRLTVT.

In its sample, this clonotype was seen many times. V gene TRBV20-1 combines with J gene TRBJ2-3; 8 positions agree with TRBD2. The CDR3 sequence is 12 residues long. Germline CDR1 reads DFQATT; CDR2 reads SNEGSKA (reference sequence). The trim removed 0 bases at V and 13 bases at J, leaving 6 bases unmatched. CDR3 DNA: TGCAGTGCTAGAGATGTTTCACTAGCGGAGTATTTT. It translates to CSARDVSLAEYF.

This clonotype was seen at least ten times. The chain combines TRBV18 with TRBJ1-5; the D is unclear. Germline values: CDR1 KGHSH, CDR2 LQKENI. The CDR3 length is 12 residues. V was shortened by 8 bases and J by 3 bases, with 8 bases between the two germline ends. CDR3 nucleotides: TGTGCCAGCAGTGGGTCCAATCAGCCCCAGCATTTT. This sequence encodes CASSGSNQPQHF.

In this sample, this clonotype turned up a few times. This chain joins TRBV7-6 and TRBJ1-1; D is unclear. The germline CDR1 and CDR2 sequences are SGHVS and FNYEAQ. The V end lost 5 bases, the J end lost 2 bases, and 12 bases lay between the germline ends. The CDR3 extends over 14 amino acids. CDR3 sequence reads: CASSRPELNTEAFF. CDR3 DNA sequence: TGTGCCAGCAGCAGACCAGAGCTCAACACTGAAGCTTTCTTT.

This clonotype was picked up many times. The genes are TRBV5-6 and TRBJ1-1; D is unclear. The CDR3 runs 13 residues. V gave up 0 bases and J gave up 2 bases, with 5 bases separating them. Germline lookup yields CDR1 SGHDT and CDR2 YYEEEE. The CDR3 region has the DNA TGTGCCAGCAGCTTGGAACACAACACTGAAGCTTTCTTT. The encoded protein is CASSLEHNTEAFF.

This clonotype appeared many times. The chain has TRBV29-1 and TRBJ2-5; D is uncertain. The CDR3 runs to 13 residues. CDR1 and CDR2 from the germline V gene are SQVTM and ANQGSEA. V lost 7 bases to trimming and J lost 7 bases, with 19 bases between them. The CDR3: CSASETLVTTQYF. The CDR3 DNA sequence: TGCAGCGCCTCAGAGACACTGGTGACGACCCAGTACTTC.

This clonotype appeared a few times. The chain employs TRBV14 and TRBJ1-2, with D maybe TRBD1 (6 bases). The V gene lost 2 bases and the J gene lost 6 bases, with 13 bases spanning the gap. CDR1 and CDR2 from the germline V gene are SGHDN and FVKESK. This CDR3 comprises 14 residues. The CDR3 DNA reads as TGTGCCAGCAGCCAAAACGTGGGGGCGGATGGCTACACCTTC. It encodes CASSQNVGADGYTF.

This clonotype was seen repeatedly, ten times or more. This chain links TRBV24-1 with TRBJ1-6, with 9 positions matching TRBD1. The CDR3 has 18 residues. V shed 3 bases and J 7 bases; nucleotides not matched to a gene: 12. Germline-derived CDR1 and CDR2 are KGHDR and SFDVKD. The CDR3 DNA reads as TGTGCCACCAGTGATGACCGGGACAGGGCTTCCAAAAATTCACCCCTCCACTTT. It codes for CATSDDRDRASKNSPLHF.

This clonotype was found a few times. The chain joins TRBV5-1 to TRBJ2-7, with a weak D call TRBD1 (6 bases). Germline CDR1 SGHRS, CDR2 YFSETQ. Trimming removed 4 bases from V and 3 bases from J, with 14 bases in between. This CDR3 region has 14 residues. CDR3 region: CASSQKTGNYEQYF. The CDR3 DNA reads TGCGCCAGCAGCCAAAAAACAGGGAACTACGAGCAGTACTTC.

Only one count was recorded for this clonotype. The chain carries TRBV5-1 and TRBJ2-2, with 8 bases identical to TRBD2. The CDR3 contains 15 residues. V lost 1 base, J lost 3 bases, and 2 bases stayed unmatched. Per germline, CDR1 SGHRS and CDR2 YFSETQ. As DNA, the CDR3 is TGCGCCAGCAGCTTGCCAGCGGGGGACACCGGGGAGCTGTTTTTT. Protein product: CASSLPAGDTGELFF.

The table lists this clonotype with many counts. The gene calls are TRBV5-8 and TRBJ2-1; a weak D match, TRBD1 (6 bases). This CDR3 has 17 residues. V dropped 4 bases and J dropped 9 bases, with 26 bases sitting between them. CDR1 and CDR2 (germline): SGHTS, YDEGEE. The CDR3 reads CASSPGLSGEGLGEQFF. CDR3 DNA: TGTGCCAGCAGCCCGGGGTTGTCAGGGGAAGGATTGGGTGAGCAGTTCTTC. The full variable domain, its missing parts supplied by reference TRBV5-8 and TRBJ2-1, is EAGVTQSPTHLIKTRGQQATLRCSPISGHTSVYWYQQALGLGLQFLLWYDEGEERNRGNFPPRFSGRQFPNYSSELNVNALELEDSALYLCASSPGLSGEGLGEQFFGPGTRLTVL.

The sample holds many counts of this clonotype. CDR3 nucleotides: TGTGCCAGCTCCCATCCCGGGGAGGACACTGAAGCTTTCTTT. Amino acid sequence: CASSHPGEDTEAFF. The chain has TRBV12-3 or TRBV12-4 and TRBJ1-1, with D unclear. The V end was cut by 8 bases, the J end by 3 bases, with 16 bases between. The CDR3 contains 14 residues.

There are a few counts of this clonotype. CDR3 nucleotides: TGCAGTGCTCCCGGACTGGGCCAGGGCTACACCTTC. It encodes CSAPGLGQGYTF. The chain recombines TRBV20-1 with TRBJ1-2; D ambiguous. CDR3 size: 12 residues. Between the trimmed V and J ends, which lost 5 bases and 8 bases, there was a span of 15 bases. CDR1 and CDR2 (germline): DFQATT, SNEGSKA (reference sequence).

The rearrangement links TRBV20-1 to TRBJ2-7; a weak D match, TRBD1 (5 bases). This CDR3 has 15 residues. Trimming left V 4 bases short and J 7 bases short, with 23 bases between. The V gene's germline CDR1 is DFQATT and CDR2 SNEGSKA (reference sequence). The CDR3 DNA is TGCAGTGCTACCCCCCTCGTTAGGGCTAGGGGTGAGCAGTACTTC. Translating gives CSATPLVRARGEQYF.

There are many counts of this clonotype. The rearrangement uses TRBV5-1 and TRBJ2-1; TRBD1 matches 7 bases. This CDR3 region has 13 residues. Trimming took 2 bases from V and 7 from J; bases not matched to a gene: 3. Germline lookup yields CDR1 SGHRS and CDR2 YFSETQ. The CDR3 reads CASSLDRENEQFF. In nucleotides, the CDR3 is TGCGCCAGCAGCTTAGACAGGGAGAATGAGCAGTTCTTC.

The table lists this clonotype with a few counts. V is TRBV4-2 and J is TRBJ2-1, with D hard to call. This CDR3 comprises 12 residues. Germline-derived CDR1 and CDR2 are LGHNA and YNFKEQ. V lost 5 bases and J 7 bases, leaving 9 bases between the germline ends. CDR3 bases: TGTGCCAGCAGCTCCCGGTGGAATGAGCAGTTCTTC. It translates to CASSSRWNEQFF.

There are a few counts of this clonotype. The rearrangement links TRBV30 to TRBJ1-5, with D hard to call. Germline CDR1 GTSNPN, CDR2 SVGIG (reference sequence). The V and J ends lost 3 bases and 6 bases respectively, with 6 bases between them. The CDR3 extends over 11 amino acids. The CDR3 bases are TGTGCCTGGAGGTATAGTCAGCCCCAGCATTTT. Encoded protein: CAWRYSQPQHF.

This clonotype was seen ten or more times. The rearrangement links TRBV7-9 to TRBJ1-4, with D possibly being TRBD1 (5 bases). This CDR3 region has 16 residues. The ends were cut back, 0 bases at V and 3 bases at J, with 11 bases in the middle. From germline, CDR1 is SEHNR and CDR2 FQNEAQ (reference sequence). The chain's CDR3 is CASSLALVGANEKLFF. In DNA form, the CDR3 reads TGTGCCAGCAGCTTAGCCCTAGTAGGGGCTAATGAAAAACTGTTTTTT. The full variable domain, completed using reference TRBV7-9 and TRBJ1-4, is DTGVSQNPRHKITKRGQNVTFRCDPISEHNRLYWYRQTLGQGPEFLTYFQNEAQLEKSRLLSDRFSAERPKGSFSTLEIQRTEQGDSAMYLCASSLALVGANEKLFFGSGTQLSVL.

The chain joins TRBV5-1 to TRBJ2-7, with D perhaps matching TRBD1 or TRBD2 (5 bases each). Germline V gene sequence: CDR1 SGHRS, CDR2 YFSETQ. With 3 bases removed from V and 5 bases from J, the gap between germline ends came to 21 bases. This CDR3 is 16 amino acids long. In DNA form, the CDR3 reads TGCGCCAGCAGCTACGAAACCGGGACGCTAAGAGACGAGCAGTACTTC. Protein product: CASSYETGTLRDEQYF.

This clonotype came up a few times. The CDR3 nucleotides are TGTGCCATCAGTGAGCGTAGGGGCAGTGTCAGAGGTGACACTGAAGCTTTCTTT. Protein sequence: CAISERRGSVRGDTEAFF. This chain connects TRBV10-3 to TRBJ1-1; TRBD1 is a possible D gene (5 bases). Germline loops: CDR1 ENHRY, CDR2 SYGVKD. V lost 2 bases to trimming and J lost 3 bases, with 22 bases between them. CDR3 size: 18 residues.